This is a list of T cell receptor beta chains from one sample in a study of T cell changes during pregnancy in multiple sclerosis. Some clones are missing from TCRdb's copy, which holds only in-frame ones; the method was immunoSEQ multiplex PCR. This sample has 60,000 to 65,000 clones, with around 92% found just once. This specimen was peripheral blood, taken in the second trimester of pregnancy. The receptors were gathered from a female donor in good health, enrolled as a control in a pregnancy study. CDR3s include the opening cysteine and the closing phenylalanine or tryptophan. Each record gives: V gene, J gene, D gene, CDR3 protein. A D gene is named only where the DNA matches it firmly.

TRBV28	TRBJ1-3	-	CASRQYSGNTIYF
TRBV4-1	TRBJ2-3	TRBD1	CASSHVIGQVGGTDTQYF
TRBV28	TRBJ2-1	TRBD2	CASTPTSGRLGEQFF
TRBV7-2	TRBJ2-1	-	CASSSRSRGPSYNEQFF
TRBV7-3	TRBJ1-6	-	CASSSGSGNSPLHF
TRBV5-1	TRBJ1-2	-	CASSLGQGYDGGYTF
TRBV28	TRBJ2-3	TRBD2	CASSFSGSGADTQYF
TRBV5-1	TRBJ2-1	TRBD2	CASSLVSGGRNEQFF
TRBV4-2	TRBJ1-4	-	CASSQDKAWGNEKLFF
TRBV4-1	TRBJ1-4	-	CASSQVREKLFF
TRBV18	TRBJ2-1	TRBD2	CASSPRESGRVVNEQFF
TRBV30	TRBJ2-5	TRBD2	CAWSDWVGGAIQETQYF
TRBV5-4	TRBJ2-1	TRBD2	CASSSPTRGGATNEQFF
TRBV7-9	TRBJ1-2	-	CASSFAGVDGYTF
TRBV28	TRBJ1-2	TRBD1	CASSSYPGGAVYGYTF
TRBV10-3	TRBJ1-1	-	CAISEDQGFTEAFF
TRBV2	TRBJ1-5	TRBD1	CASKDRGGNQPQHF
TRBV19	TRBJ1-1	-	CASSYTGQLNTEAFF
TRBV5-6	TRBJ2-5	TRBD1	CASSLQWDRDQETQYF
TRBV4-1	TRBJ2-7	-	CASSQRTSISYEQYF
TRBV7-2	TRBJ2-1	TRBD2	CASSLGGTSVYNEQFF
TRBV6-1	TRBJ2-7	-	CASSTTGNSYEQYF
TRBV29-1	TRBJ2-4	-	CSVGLEINIQYF
TRBV27	TRBJ2-3	-	CASSLQEGGSSTDTQYF
TRBV4-3	TRBJ2-1	TRBD2	CASSQGGLAGDRQFF
TRBV4-1	TRBJ2-4	-	CASSQEWAAGSSKNIQYF
TRBV9	TRBJ2-1	-	CASSFGSNNEQFF
TRBV7-2	TRBJ1-2	TRBD1	CASSLGQFPYGYTF
TRBV2	TRBJ2-1	-	CASRPGLSGYNEQFF
TRBV2	TRBJ2-3	-	CASRLSSTDLATSTDTQYF
TRBV6-1	TRBJ2-7	TRBD1	CASSEEGTGGYEQYF
TRBV7-8	TRBJ1-2	-	CASSSGYGYYTF
TRBV28	TRBJ1-2	TRBD1	CASSLPGTGSPYGYTF
TRBV19	TRBJ1-1	-	CASDRPNTEAFF
TRBV28	TRBJ1-1	-	CASSLPTGLTEAFF
TRBV6-1	TRBJ2-7	-	CASSPLNYEQYF
TRBV28	TRBJ2-3	-	CASNLPGGTQYF
TRBV28	TRBJ1-2	TRBD1	CAPLRGGRDYGYTF
TRBV28	TRBJ2-5	-	CASRGTPQETQYF
TRBV5-4	TRBJ1-4	-	CASSRRSTGTNEKLFF
TRBV7-2	TRBJ2-3	TRBD2	CASSLNGGATDTQYF
TRBV19	TRBJ1-2	-	CASSVTMSPRYTF
TRBV13	TRBJ2-1	-	CASSPTTPDDLYNEQFF
TRBV21-1	TRBJ1-1	-	CASSKGGPTEAFF
TRBV19	TRBJ1-5	TRBD1	CASSIGQGNQPQHF
TRBV7-3	TRBJ1-6	TRBD1	CASSLTTGPGSPLHF
TRBV11-2	TRBJ2-3	TRBD2	CASSRLGLAGQYF
TRBV19	TRBJ2-1	TRBD2	CASSISSGAYNEQFF
TRBV2	TRBJ2-7	TRBD2	CASSLLAGGTYEQYF